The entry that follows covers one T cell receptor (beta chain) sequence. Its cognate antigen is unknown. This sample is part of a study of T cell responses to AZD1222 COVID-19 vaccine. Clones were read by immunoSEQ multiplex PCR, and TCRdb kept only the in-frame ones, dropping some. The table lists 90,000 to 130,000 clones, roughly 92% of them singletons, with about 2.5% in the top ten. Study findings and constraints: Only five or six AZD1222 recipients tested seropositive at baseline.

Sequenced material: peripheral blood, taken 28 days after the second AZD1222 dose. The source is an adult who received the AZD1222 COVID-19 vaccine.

As DNA, the CDR3 is TGTGCCAGCTCACCACTTAAGGGGGGAACCCGATATGGCTACACCTTC. Protein sequence: CASSPLKGGTRYGYTF. This sequence joins TRBV18 and TRBJ1-2, with a possible D match to TRBD1 (6 bases). The CDR3 contains 16 residues. Germline V gene lookup returns CDR1 KGHSH and CDR2 LQKENI. Trimming left V 1 base short and J 5 bases short, with 17 bases between. Full variable domain (missing parts from reference TRBV18 and TRBJ1-2): NAGVMQNPRHLVRRRGQEARLRCSPMKGHSHVYWYRQLPEEGLKFMVYLQKENIIDESGMPKERFSAEFPKEGPSILRIQQVVRGDSAAYFCASSPLKGGTRYGYTFGSGTRLTVV.